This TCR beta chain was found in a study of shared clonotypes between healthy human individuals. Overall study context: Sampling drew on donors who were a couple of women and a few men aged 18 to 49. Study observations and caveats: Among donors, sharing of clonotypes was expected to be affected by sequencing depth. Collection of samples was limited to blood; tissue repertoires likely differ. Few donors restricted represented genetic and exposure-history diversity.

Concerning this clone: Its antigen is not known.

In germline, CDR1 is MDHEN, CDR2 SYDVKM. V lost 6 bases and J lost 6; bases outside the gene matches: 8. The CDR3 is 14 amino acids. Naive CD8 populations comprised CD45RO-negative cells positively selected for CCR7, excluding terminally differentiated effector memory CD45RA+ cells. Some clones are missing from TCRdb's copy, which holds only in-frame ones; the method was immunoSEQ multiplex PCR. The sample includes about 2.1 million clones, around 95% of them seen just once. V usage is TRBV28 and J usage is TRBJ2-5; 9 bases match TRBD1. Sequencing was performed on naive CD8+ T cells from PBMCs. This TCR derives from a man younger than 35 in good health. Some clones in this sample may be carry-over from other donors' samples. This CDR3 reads CASSLGQGRQTQYF. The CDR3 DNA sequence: TGTGCCAGCAGCCTGGGACAGGGTCGACAGACCCAGTACTTC. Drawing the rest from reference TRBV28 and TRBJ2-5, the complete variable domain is DVKVTQSSRYLVKRTGEKVFLECVQDMDHENMFWYRQDPGLGLRLIYFSYDVKMKEKGDIPEGYSVSREKKERFSLILESASTNQTSMYLCASSLGQGRQTQYFGPGTRLLVL.